This is a list of T cell receptor beta chains from one sample in a study of blood T cell repertoires in COVID-19. Libraries were prepared by immunoSEQ multiplex PCR; TCRdb keeps only in-frame clonotypes and omits some of them. The sample has fewer than 500,000 clones; about 85% are singletons. Sequenced input: PBMCs or T cells enriched from blood (not recorded which). Receptor source: a woman between 18 and 30 years old with acute COVID-19. Both conserved end residues are part of each CDR3. The order of the fields is J gene, clone size, V gene, D gene, CDR3 protein, CDR3 DNA. A D gene is named only where the DNA matches it firmly. Clone size appears in some rows only: once, few, many, or a class for an expanded clone.

TRBJ2-1 | once | TRBV7-9 | - | CASSSAGTHNEDEQFF | TGTGCCAGCAGCTCCGCCGGGACACACAACGAAGATGAGCAGTTCTTC
TRBJ2-1 | - | TRBV24-1 | TRBD1 | CATSDLQGAYNEQFF | TGTGCCACCAGTGATTTGCAGGGGGCGTACAATGAGCAGTTCTTC
TRBJ1-2 | - | TRBV7-8 | - | CASSLGLPPSHGYTF | TGTGCCAGCAGCCTGGGACTCCCCCCCTCGCATGGCTACACCTTC
TRBJ2-1 | - | TRBV5-4 | TRBD2 | CASRNPREVLNEQFF | TGTGCATCGAGGAACCCCCGGGAGGTTCTCAATGAGCAGTTCTTC
TRBJ2-3 | - | TRBV3-1/TRBV3-2 | TRBD1 | CASSQVGQDYTDTQYF | TGTGCCAGCAGCCAAGTGGGACAGGACTACACAGATACGCAGTATTTT
TRBJ1-2 | - | TRBV19 | - | CASSRTILNGYTF | TGTGCCAGTAGTCGAACTATCCTCAACGGCTACACCTTC
TRBJ1-6 | - | TRBV5-4 | TRBD1 | CASSSDRDSPLHF | TGTGCCAGCAGCTCCGACAGGGATTCACCCCTCCACTTT
TRBJ1-5 | - | TRBV6-5 | TRBD1 | CACRDRGAHNQPQHF | TGTGCCTGCCGGGACAGGGGGGCCCACAATCAGCCCCAGCATTTT
TRBJ1-4 | - | TRBV4-1 | - | CASSQDPAGAEKLFF | TGCGCCAGCAGCCAAGATCCGGCGGGGGCTGAAAAACTGTTTTTT
TRBJ2-1 | - | TRBV5-1 | TRBD2 | CASSPPLAGEGDEQFF | TGCGCCAGCAGCCCACCACTAGCGGGAGAAGGCGATGAGCAGTTCTTC
TRBJ1-2 | - | TRBV10-1 | - | CASSPGANYGYTF | TGCGCCAGCTCCCCGGGGGCTAACTATGGCTACACCTTC
TRBJ1-6 | - | TRBV19 | - | CASGTRDNSPLHF | TGTGCCAGCGGGACACGAGATAATTCACCCCTCCACTTT
TRBJ2-5 | - | TRBV3-1/TRBV3-2 | TRBD2 | CASSVAGQETQYF | TGTGCCAGCAGTGTAGCGGGGCAAGAGACCCAGTACTTC
TRBJ2-5 | once | TRBV7-9 | TRBD2 | CASSRTSGGPLFEETQYF | TGTGCCAGCAGCCGGACTAGCGGGGGGCCTCTATTTGAAGAGACCCAGTACTTC
TRBJ2-7 | - | TRBV2 | - | CASSHSGSEQYF | TGTGCCAGCAGCCACAGTGGGTCCGAGCAGTACTTC
TRBJ2-3 | - | TRBV19 | - | CASRTGGGDTQYF | TGTGCCAGTAGAACCGGGGGAGGCGATACGCAGTATTTT
TRBJ1-1 | - | TRBV6-5 | - | CASSRGINMGTEAFF | TGTGCCAGCAGCAGGGGTATTAATATGGGTACTGAAGCTTTCTTT
TRBJ1-1 | - | TRBV7-2 | - | CASRYDRGASEAFF | TGTGCCAGCAGGTACGATAGAGGCGCGAGTGAAGCTTTCTTT
TRBJ2-3 | - | TRBV28 | - | CASSRLGLGTTDTQYF | TGTGCCAGCAGCAGACTAGGACTTGGAACCACAGATACGCAGTATTTT
TRBJ2-1 | - | TRBV3-1/TRBV3-2 | TRBD2 | CASSQDRLAGGRSYNEQFF | TGTGCCAGCAGCCAAGACCGGCTAGCGGGGGGACGGTCCTACAATGAGCAGTTCTTC
TRBJ2-7 | - | TRBV6-5 | - | CASSYSFDSLSYEQYF | TGTGCCAGCAGTTACTCGTTTGACAGCCTCTCCTACGAGCAGTACTTC
TRBJ1-1 | - | TRBV7-6 | - | CASSLEAAWNTEAFF | TGTGCCAGCAGCTTAGAGGCGGCTTGGAACACTGAAGCTTTCTTT
TRBJ1-5 | - | TRBV19 | TRBD1 | CASSTPGTGNQPQHF | TGTGCCAGTAGCACCCCCGGGACAGGAAATCAGCCCCAGCATTTT
TRBJ2-7 | - | TRBV3-1/TRBV3-2 | - | CASSSNPGHYEQYF | TGTGCCAGCAGTTCGAACCCAGGGCACTACGAGCAGTACTTC
TRBJ1-2 | - | TRBV5-6 | - | CASSQAQQNYGYTF | TGTGCCAGCAGCCAGGCACAGCAGAACTATGGCTACACCTTC
TRBJ1-2 | - | TRBV12-3/TRBV12-4 | TRBD1 | CASSGQGDGYTF | TGTGCCAGCAGTGGACAGGGGGATGGCTACACCTTC
TRBJ2-3 | - | TRBV2 | TRBD2 | CASRGRGSTDTQYF | TGTGCCAGCAGGGGGCGGGGGAGCACAGATACGCAGTATTTT
TRBJ2-2 | - | TRBV5-1 | TRBD2 | CASSLLTSGGAANTGELFF | TGCGCCAGCAGCTTGTTGACTAGCGGGGGGGCCGCGAACACCGGGGAGCTGTTTTTT
TRBJ1-3 | - | TRBV6-5 | - | CASTQGPSSGNTIYF | TGTGCCAGCACCCAGGGGCCCAGCTCTGGAAACACCATATATTTT
TRBJ2-3 | - | TRBV9 | - | CASSVATTDTQYF | TGTGCCAGCAGCGTAGCGACAACAGATACGCAGTATTTT
TRBJ1-2 | - | TRBV7-2 | TRBD1 | CASSLKGAGGSYGYTF | TGTGCCAGCAGCTTAAAAGGCGCAGGGGGCAGCTATGGCTACACCTTC
TRBJ1-1 | - | TRBV12-3/TRBV12-4 | - | CASGGRNTEAFF | TGTGCCAGCGGGGGCCGGAACACTGAAGCTTTCTTT
TRBJ1-6 | - | TRBV27 | - | CASSWTVPNSPLHF | TGTGCCAGCAGTTGGACAGTTCCTAATTCACCCCTCCACTTT
TRBJ2-7 | - | TRBV3-1/TRBV3-2 | TRBD2 | CASSQDFASGGVQYF | TGTGCCAGCAGCCAAGATTTTGCTAGCGGGGGGGTGCAGTACTTC
TRBJ2-7 | - | TRBV27 | - | CASRGVLSEQYF | TGTGCCAGCAGAGGGGTCTTAAGTGAGCAGTACTTC
TRBJ1-2 | - | TRBV7-2 | TRBD1 | CASSRLLQGDGYTF | TGTGCCAGCAGCAGGCTGCTACAGGGGGATGGCTACACCTTC
TRBJ2-3 | - | TRBV7-6 | TRBD2 | CASSRKSGGGTDTQYF | TGTGCCAGCAGCCGGAAAAGCGGGGGTGGCACAGATACGCAGTATTTT
TRBJ2-7 | - | TRBV29-1 | - | CSVQNRDSYEQYF | TGCAGCGTCCAGAACAGGGACTCCTACGAGCAGTACTTC